This T cell receptor beta chain came from a study of PD-L1 blockade in urothelial cancer (TCRdb year 2017). Notes on the research overall: Therapy was started around 2014 for all patients, and atezolizumab 1,200 mg was administered intravenously every 3 weeks. Whole exome sequencing and RNA sequencing of pretreatment tumors were performed alongside TCR sequencing in the same patients. Durable clinical benefit was achieved by nine patients but not by the remaining 20. An ECOG performance status of 0 or 1 was recorded for the patients, and 0 to 3 prior chemotherapy regimens had been received by the patients. Blood samples yielded a median of roughly 140,000 T cells and around 83,000 unique TCRs, with median clonality around 0.084. Blood samples were analyzed at 3 weeks after treatment start (second dose) and at 6 weeks after treatment start. An exploratory multi-omic analysis was conducted of the somatic, immune and clinical correlates of response to PD-L1 blockade with atezolizumab in urothelial cancer. About nine tenths of the roughly 30 patients were males with bladder-origin urothelial cancer, and about 65% of the 29 reported a prior smoking history. Pretreatment tumor samples, along with matched peripheral blood serially collected before and after atezolizumab treatment, were subjected to TCR sequencing. Progression-free survival longer than 6 months counted as durable clinical benefit, and TCR features were additionally tested against both progression-free and overall survival. Some 29 patients had pretreatment blood TCR-seq, about 25 had at least one posttreatment blood collection, and about 25 had tumor TCR-seq.

What the time point label conveys for this sample: pretreatment peripheral blood. The cohort comprised 29 patients with locally advanced or metastatic urothelial carcinoma treated at Memorial Sloan Kettering on a trial protocol. Peripheral blood mononuclear cells were collected pretreatment and during treatment, with between 1 and 8 total time points obtained per patient. The Qiagen DNeasy Blood extraction kit was used to purify genomic DNA from total PBMCs and from tumor samples. PBMCs were collected pretreatment and during treatment, and were isolated and stored as previously described. Notes on this clone: Its antigen remains undetermined. No qualities accompany the bases; no much larger clone lies one base away.

V is pruned by 3 bases and J by 5 bases, leaving 6 bases of the junction without a gene match. For CDR1 and CDR2, the germline V gene lists SGDLS and YYNGEE. The CDR3 measures 15 amino acids from cysteine to phenylalanine. The entry retains the CDR3 DNA only, 45 bases that are in frame from base 1. Each PCR received spiked-in synthetic TCR analog templates so that absolute template abundance could be estimated from read counts. The immunoSEQ assay was used to amplify TCRbeta CDR3 regions from genomic DNA with bias-controlled V and J gene primers. Sequencing of rearranged TCRbeta segments was performed at approximately 20X coverage. The paper's data handling went like this. Sequencing errors were corrected by clustering, and CDR3s were annotated against IMGT so that V, D and J genes could be assigned. Downstream analyses used only productive TCRbeta rearrangements and left out out-of-frame or stop-codon sequences. Clonality was computed as one minus Shannon entropy normalized by the log of the number of unique productive sequences. Fisher's exact test with Benjamini-Hochberg correction, at a threshold of adjusted p below 0.01, was used to find clones that differed between time points or between blood and tumor. In TCRdb, the immuneACCESS table is reduced to in-frame sequences with V and J assigned. These tables do not hold every clone; where another copy was compared, an unresolved V gene accounts for under half, and the others remain unexplained. For V, J and clone size, that table is used; D and trimming come from the DNA. This sample gives around 63,000 clones in total; 81% of them show up just once. The top ten clones comprise more than 1.5% of the sample.

The investigation overall reported the following: A pretreatment peripheral blood TCR clonality below the median was linked to improved progression-free and overall survival. Among patients with durable benefit, tumor-associated TCR clones showed greater expansion in peripheral blood 3 weeks after treatment started (n ≈ 24, p = 0.022). Because the sample size was small (n ≈ 30) and many of the analyses were exploratory, the results are meant to be hypothesis-generating.

The source material was PBMCs, sampled around atezolizumab (anti-PD-L1) treatment. The chain uses TRBV9 and TRBJ2-7, and TRBD1 aligns with 12 junction nucleotides. The sequence came from a man in his 70s with urothelial cancer. The CDR3: CASSAPGQGANEQYF. The DNA sequence is TGTGCCAGCAGCGCGCCGGGACAGGGGGCGAACGAGCAGTACTTC. With the portions outside the CDR3 filled from the reference TRBV9 and TRBJ2-7 genes, the complete variable region becomes DSGVTQTPKHLITATGQRVTLRCSPRSGDLSVYWYQQSLDQGLQFLIQYYNGEERAKGNILERFSAQQFPDLHSELNLSSLELGDSALYFCASSAPGQGANEQYFGPGTRLTVT.